This paragraph reports one TCR beta chain. Its antigen is still unknown. From CD4+ cells came CD45RA+ naive and CD45RA-negative memory subsets. The entry originates in a study of shared clonotypes between healthy human individuals. Findings and limits, study-wide: The generation probabilities recorded for non-shared clonotypes fell below those of clonotypes shared by all four donors.

The CDR3 loop spans 17 amino acids. The germline gives CDR1 KGHSH, CDR2 LQKENI. The J segment lost 3 bases and the V segment lost 2 bases, leaving 8 bases of the junction unmatched. Sequencing used immunoSEQ multiplex PCR; TCRdb keeps in-frame clones, though not all of them. The profile covers 650,000 to 750,000 clones, with less than 80% appearing a single time and 1.8% taken by the ten largest. Sequencing input: memory CD4+ T cells sorted from blood. Regarding subset: CD45RA-negative fraction. The clonotype was recovered from a woman in her 30s in good health. V gene TRBV18 combines with J gene TRBJ1-4; TRBD1 agrees at 8 bases. CDR3 sequence: CASSPRQGRGANEKLFF. The CDR3 DNA is TGTGCCAGCTCACCAAGACAGGGGCGAGGGGCTAATGAAAAACTGTTTTTT.